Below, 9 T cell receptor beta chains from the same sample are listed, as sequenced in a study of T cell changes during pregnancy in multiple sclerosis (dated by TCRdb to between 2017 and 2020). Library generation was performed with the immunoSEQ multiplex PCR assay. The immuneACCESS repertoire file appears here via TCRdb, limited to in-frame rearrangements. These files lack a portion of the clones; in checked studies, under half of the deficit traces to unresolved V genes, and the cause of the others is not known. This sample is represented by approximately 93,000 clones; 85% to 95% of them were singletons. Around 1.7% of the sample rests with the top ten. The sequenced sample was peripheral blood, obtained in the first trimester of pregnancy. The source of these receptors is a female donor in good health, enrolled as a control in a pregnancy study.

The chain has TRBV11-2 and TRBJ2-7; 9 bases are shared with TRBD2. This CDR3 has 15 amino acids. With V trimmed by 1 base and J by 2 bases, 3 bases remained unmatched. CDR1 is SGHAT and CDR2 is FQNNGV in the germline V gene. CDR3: CASSLGLAVAYEQYF. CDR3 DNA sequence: TGTGCCAGCAGCTTAGGACTAGCGGTTGCCTACGAGCAGTACTTC.

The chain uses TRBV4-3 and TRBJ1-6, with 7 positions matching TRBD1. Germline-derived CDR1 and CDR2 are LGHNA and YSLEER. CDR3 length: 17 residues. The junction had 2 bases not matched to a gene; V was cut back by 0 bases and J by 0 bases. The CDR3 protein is CASSQETGLSYNSPLHF. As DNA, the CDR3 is TGCGCCAGCAGCCAAGAGACAGGGCTCTCCTATAATTCACCCCTCCACTTT.

The CDR3 sequence is CASSRTPGEAFF. For the CDR3, the DNA is TGTGCCAGCAGCAGGACACCGGGTGAAGCTTTCTTT. The chain combines TRBV5-5 with TRBJ1-1; possibly TRBD1 for D (5 bases). This CDR3 contains 12 residues. Germline lookup yields CDR1 SGHKS and CDR2 YYEKEE (reference sequence). Trimming pared 4 bases from V and 7 bases from J, leaving 11 bases between.

CDR3 in DNA: TGCAGCGTTTTCCGGACAAGTAGGAATGAGCAGTTCTTC. It specifies CSVFRTSRNEQFF. The chain uses TRBV29-1 and TRBJ2-1, with TRBD1 as a possible D gene (5 bases). Germline V gene data show CDR1 as SQVTM and CDR2 as ANQGSEA. The CDR3 has 13 amino acids. V lost 5 bases and J lost 7, with 15 bases in between.

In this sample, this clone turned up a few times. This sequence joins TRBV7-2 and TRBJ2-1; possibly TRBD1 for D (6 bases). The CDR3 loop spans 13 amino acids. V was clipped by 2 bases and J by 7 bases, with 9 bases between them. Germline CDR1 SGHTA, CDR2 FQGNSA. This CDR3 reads CASSLTRGNEQFF. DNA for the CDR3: TGTGCCAGCAGCTTAACCAGGGGTAATGAGCAGTTCTTC.

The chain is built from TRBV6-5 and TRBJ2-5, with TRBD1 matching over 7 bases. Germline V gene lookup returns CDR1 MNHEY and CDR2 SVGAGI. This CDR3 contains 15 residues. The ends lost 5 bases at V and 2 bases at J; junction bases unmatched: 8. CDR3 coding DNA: TGTGCCAGCAGTAGAACTCCGGGACAGCAAGAGACCCAGTACTTC. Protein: CASSRTPGQQETQYF.

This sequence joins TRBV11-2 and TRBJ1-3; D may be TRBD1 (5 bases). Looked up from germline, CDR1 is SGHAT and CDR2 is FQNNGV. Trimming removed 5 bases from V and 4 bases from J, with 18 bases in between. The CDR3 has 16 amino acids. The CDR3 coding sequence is TGTGCCAGCAGCCTCCGGGCCGCCCAGGGAGGAAACACCATATATTTT. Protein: CASSLRAAQGGNTIYF.

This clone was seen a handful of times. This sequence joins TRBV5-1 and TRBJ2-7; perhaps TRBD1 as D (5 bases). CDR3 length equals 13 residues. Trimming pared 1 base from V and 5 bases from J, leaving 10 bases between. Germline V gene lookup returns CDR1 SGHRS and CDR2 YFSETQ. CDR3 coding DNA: TGCGCCAGCAGCTTGAAGGGGAACAACGAGCAGTACTTC. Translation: CASSLKGNNEQYF.

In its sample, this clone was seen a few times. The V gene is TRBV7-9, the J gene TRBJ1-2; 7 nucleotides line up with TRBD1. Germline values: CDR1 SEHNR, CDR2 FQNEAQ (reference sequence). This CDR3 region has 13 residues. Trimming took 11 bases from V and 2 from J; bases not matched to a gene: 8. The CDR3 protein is CAGTGQINYGYTF. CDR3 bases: TGTGCCGGGACGGGACAGATCAACTATGGCTACACCTTC.